This T cell receptor beta chain stems from a study of blood T cell repertoires in COVID-19. TCRdb keeps only in-frame clones here, not all; method: immunoSEQ multiplex PCR. The sample has around 85,000 clones, nearly 90% seen once. V lost 6 bases and J lost 0; bases outside the gene matches: 5. Germline assignment: CDR1 SQVTM and CDR2 ANQGSEA. CDR3 length: 14 amino acids. This sequence joins TRBV29-1 and TRBJ2-5, with TRBD1 matching over 9 bases. Sequenced input: peripheral blood. This TCR derives from a woman aged 80 or older with active or convalescent COVID-19. CDR3 loop: CSVGTGKYQETQYF. The CDR3, as DNA: TGCAGCGTAGGGACAGGGAAGTACCAAGAGACCCAGTACTTC.